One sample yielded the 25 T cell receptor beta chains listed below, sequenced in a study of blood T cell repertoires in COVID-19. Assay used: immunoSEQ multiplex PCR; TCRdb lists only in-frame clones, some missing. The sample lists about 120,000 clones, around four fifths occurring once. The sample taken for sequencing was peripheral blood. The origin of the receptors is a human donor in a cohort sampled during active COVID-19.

CDR3 coding DNA: TGTGCCAGCAGCGGTAAGAGCGTCCTCAAGCAGTTCTTC. Protein sequence: CASSGKSVLKQFF. The chain couples TRBV5-8 to TRBJ2-1; D gene unclear. V dropped 4 bases and J dropped 11 bases, with 16 bases sitting between them. The germline V gene encodes CDR1 SGHTS and CDR2 YDEGEE. The CDR3 has 13 amino acids.

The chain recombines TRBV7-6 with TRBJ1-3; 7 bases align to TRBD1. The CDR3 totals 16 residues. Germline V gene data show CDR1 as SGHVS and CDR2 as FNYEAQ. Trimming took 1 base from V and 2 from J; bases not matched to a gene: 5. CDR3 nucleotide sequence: TGTGCCAGCAGCTTAGGCCTCGGGACAGCTGGAAACACCATATATTTT. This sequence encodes CASSLGLGTAGNTIYF.

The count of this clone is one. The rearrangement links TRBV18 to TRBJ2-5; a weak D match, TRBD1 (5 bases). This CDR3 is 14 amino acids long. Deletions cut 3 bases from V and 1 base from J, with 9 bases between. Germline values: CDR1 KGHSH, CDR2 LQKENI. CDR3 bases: TGTGCCAGCTCACCTCAGGGTCTCCAAGAGACCCAGTACTTC. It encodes CASSPQGLQETQYF. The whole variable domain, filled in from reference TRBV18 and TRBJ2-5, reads NAGVMQNPRHLVRRRGQEARLRCSPMKGHSHVYWYRQLPEEGLKFMVYLQKENIIDESGMPKERFSAEFPKEGPSILRIQQVVRGDSAAYFCASSPQGLQETQYFGPGTRLLVL.

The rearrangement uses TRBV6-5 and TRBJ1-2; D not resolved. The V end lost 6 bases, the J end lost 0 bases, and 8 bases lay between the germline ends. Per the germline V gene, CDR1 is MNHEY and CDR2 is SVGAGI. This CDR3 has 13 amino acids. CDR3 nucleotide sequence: TGTGCCAGCAGGAGGGAGTCTAACTATGGCTACACCTTC. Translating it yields CASRRESNYGYTF.

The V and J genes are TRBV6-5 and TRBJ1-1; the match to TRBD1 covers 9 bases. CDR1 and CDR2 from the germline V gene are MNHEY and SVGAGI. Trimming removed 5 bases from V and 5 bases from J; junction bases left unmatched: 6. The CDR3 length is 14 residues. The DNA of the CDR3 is TGTGCCAGCAGTACTGGACAGGGGCTTACTGAAGCTTTCTTT. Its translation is CASSTGQGLTEAFF.

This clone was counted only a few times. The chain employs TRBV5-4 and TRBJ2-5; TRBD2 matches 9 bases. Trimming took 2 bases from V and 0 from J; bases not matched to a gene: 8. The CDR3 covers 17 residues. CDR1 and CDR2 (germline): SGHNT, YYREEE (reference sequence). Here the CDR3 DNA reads TGTGCCAGCAGCTTTTTGGGCGGGGGGGCCTACCAAGAGACCCAGTACTTC. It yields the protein CASSFLGGGAYQETQYF.

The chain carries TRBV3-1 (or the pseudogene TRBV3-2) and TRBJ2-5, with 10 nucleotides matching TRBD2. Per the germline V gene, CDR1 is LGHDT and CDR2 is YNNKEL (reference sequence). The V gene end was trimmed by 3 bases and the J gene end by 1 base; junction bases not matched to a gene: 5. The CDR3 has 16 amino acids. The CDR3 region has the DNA TGTGCCAGCAGCCATCCGGCTAGCGGGGGCCAAGAGACCCAGTACTTC. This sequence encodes CASSHPASGGQETQYF.

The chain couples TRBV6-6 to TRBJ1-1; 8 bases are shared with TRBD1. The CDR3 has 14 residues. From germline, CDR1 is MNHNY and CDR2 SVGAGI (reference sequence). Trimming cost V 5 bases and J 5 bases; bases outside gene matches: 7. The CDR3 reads CASSDDRGWTEAFF. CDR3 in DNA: TGTGCCAGCAGTGACGACAGGGGCTGGACTGAAGCTTTCTTT.

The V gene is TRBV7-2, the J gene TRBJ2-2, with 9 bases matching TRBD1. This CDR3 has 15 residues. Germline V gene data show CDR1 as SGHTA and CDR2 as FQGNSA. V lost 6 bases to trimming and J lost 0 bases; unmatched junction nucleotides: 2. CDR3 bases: TGTGCCAGCAGTCGACAGGGGGCGAACACCGGGGAGCTGTTTTTT. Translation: CASSRQGANTGELFF.

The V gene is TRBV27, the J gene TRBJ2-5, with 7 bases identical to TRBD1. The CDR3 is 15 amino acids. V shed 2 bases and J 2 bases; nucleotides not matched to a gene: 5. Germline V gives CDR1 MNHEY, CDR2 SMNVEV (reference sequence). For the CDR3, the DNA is TGTGCCAGCAGTTTAAACGTCAGGGGGCAAGAGACCCAGTACTTC. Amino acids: CASSLNVRGQETQYF.

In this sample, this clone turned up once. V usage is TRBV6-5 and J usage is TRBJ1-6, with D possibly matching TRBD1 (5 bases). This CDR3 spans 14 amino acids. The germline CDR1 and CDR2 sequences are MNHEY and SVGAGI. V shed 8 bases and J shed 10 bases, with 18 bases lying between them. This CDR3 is CASGRTGEVSPLHF. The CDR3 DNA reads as TGTGCCAGCGGGAGGACGGGGGAGGTGTCACCCCTCCACTTT.

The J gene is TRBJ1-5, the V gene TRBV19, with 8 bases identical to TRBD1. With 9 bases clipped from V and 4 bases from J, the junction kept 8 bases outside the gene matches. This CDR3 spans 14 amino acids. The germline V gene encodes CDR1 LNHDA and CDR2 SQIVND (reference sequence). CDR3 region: CASGQGWGNQPQHF. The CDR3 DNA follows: TGTGCCAGCGGACAGGGATGGGGGAATCAGCCCCAGCATTTT.

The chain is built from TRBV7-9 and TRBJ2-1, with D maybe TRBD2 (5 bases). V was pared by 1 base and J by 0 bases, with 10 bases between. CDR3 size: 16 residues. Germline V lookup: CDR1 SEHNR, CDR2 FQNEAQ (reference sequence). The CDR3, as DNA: TGTGCCAGCAGCTTAGGAGGACTTGGCTCCTACAATGAGCAGTTCTTC. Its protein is CASSLGGLGSYNEQFF.

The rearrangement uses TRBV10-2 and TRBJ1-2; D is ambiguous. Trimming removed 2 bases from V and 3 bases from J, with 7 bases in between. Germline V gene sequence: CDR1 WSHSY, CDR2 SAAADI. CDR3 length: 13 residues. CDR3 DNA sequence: TGCGCCAGCAGTGAGACGGTCTACTATGGCTACACCTTC. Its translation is CASSETVYYGYTF.

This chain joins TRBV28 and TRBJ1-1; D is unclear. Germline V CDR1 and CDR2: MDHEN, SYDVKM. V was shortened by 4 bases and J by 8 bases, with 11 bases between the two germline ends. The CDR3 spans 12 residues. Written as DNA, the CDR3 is TGTGCCAGCAGTTCCCCTACTTTGGAAGCTTTCTTT. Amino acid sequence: CASSSPTLEAFF.

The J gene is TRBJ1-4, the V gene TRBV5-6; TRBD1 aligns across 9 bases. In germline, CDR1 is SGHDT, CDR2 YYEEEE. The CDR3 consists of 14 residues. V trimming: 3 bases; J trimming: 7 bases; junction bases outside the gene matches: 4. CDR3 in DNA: TGTGCCAGCAGCTGGGGACAGGGAGGTGAAAAACTGTTTTTT. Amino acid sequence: CASSWGQGGEKLFF. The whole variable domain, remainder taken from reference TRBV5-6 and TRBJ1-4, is DAGVTQSPTHLIKTRGQQVTLRCSPKSGHDTVSWYQQALGQGPQFIFQYYEEEERQRGNFPDRFSGHQFPNYSSELNVNALLLGDSALYLCASSWGQGGEKLFFGSGTQLSVL.

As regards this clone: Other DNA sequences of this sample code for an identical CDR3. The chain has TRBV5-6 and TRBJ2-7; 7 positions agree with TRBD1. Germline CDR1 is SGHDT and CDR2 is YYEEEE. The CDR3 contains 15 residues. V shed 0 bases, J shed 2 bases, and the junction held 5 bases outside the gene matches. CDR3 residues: CASSLAGTEPYEQYF. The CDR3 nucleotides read TGTGCCAGCAGCTTGGCGGGGACAGAGCCCTACGAGCAGTACTTC.

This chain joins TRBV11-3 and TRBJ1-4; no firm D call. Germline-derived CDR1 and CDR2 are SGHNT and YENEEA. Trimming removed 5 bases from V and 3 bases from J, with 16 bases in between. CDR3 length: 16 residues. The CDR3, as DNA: TGTGCCAGCAGCGGGCCGCCCCGAGGGCCTAATGAAAAACTGTTTTTT. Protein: CASSGPPRGPNEKLFF.

Here the CDR3 reads CSAATSGGETQYF. The CDR3 DNA sequence: TGCAGCGCCGCGACTAGCGGGGGGGAGACCCAGTACTTC. J is TRBJ2-5 and V is TRBV29-1; 13 bases fit TRBD2. The CDR3 extends over 13 amino acids. The germline gives CDR1 SQVTM, CDR2 ANQGSEA. V lost 7 bases and J lost 5; bases outside the gene matches: 4.

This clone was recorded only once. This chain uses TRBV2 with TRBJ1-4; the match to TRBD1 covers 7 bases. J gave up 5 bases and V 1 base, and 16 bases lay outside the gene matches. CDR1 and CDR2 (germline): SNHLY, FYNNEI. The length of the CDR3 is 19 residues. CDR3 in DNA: TGTGCCAGCAGTGAAGACAGGGACAGCCGATCCCCCATCAATGAAAAACTGTTTTTT. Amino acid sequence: CASSEDRDSRSPINEKLFF.

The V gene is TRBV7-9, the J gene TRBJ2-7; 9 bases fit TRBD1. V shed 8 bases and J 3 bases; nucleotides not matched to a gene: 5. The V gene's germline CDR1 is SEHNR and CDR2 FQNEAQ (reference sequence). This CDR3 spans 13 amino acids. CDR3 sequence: CASGPGQGYEQYF. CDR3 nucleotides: TGTGCCAGCGGCCCGGGACAGGGCTACGAGCAGTACTTC.

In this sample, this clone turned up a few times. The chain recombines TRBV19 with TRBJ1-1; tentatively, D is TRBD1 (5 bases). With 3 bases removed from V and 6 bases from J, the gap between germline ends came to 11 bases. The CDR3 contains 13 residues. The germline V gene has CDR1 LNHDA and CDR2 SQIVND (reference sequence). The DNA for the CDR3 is TGTGCCAGTAGTATGAGGTCCAGGGCTGAAGCTTTCTTT. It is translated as CASSMRSRAEAFF. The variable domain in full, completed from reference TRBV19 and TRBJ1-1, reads DGGITQSPKYLFRKEGQNVTLSCEQNLNHDAMYWYRQDPGQGLRLIYYSQIVNDFQKGDIAEGYSVSREKKESFPLTVTSAQKNPTAFYLCASSMRSRAEAFFGQGTRLTVV.

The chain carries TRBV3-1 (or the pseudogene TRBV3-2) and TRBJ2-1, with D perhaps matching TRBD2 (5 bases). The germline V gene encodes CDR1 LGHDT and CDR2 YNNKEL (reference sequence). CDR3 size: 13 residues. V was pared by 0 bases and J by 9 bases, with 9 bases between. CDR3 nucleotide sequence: TGTGCCAGCAGCCAAGATATCCGGGGTGAGCAGTTCTTC. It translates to CASSQDIRGEQFF.

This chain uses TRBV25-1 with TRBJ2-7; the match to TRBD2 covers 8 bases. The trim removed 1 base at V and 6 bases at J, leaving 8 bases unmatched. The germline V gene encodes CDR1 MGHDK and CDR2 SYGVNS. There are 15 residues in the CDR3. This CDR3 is CASSEWREGTSEQYF. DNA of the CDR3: TGTGCCAGCAGTGAATGGAGGGAGGGGACTAGCGAGCAGTACTTC.

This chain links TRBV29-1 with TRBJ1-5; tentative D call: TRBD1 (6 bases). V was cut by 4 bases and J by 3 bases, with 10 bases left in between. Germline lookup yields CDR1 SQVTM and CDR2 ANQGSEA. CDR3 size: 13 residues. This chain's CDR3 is CSVGQGPNQPQHF. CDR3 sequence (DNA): TGCAGCGTTGGGCAGGGGCCCAATCAGCCCCAGCATTTT.